The next 32 T cell receptor beta chains were all read from a single sample in a study of blood T cell repertoires in COVID-19. Libraries were prepared by immunoSEQ multiplex PCR; TCRdb keeps only in-frame clonotypes and omits some of them. The data hold about 54,000 clones, with 70% to 90% observed a single time. Material: peripheral blood. The receptors stem from a man aged 40-49 years with active COVID-19.

The rearrangement uses TRBV27 and TRBJ2-5, with 10 bases lining up with TRBD1. The CDR3 extends over 17 amino acids. CDR1 is MNHEY and CDR2 is SMNVEV in the germline V gene (reference sequence). The V and J ends lost 5 bases and 0 bases, in that order; junction bases with no gene match: 9. In nucleotides, the CDR3 is TGTGCCAGCAGTCCCCTGGACAGGGGGAGGAACCAAGAGACCCAGTACTTC. Encoded protein: CASSPLDRGRNQETQYF.

The chain carries TRBV4-2 and TRBJ2-3, with 8 bases identical to TRBD2. Germline V gives CDR1 LGHNA, CDR2 YNFKEQ. The CDR3 runs 16 residues. V was pared by 0 bases and J by 0 bases, with 2 bases of the junction left unmatched. The CDR3 sequence: CASSQDREGSTDTQYF. Here the CDR3 DNA reads TGTGCCAGCAGCCAAGATCGGGAGGGCAGCACAGATACGCAGTATTTT.

Turning to this clone: Other DNA sequences in the same sample also yield this CDR3. The chain uses TRBV5-1 and TRBJ1-5; the D gene is possibly TRBD1 (5 bases). V was clipped by 4 bases and J by 0 bases, with 11 bases between them. The CDR3 is made up of 15 amino acids. Germline V gives CDR1 SGHRS, CDR2 YFSETQ. Written as DNA, the CDR3 is TGCGCCAGCAGCCGAACGGGGGATAGCAATCAGCCCCAGCATTTT. Translated: CASSRTGDSNQPQHF.

V is TRBV19 and J is TRBJ1-3; tentative D call: TRBD1 (5 bases). This CDR3 is built from 16 residues. Germline V lookup: CDR1 LNHDA, CDR2 SQIVND (reference sequence). The V gene lost 9 bases and the J gene lost 0 bases, with 18 bases spanning the gap. The DNA of the CDR3 is TGTGCCAGCAGCCGCCAGGGACTGAGCTCTGGAAACACCATATATTTT. Translating it yields CASSRQGLSSGNTIYF.

CDR3 sequence (DNA): TGTGCCAGCTCACCACGGGCAGATCTTACCGGGGAGCTGTTTTTT. This translates into CASSPRADLTGELFF. The chain uses TRBV18 and TRBJ2-2; D unresolved. Looked up from germline, CDR1 is KGHSH and CDR2 is LQKENI. Trimming took 1 base from V and 5 from J, leaving 11 bases between them. This CDR3 has 15 amino acids. Combining the CDR3 with reference TRBV18 and TRBJ2-2 gives the whole variable domain NAGVMQNPRHLVRRRGQEARLRCSPMKGHSHVYWYRQLPEEGLKFMVYLQKENIIDESGMPKERFSAEFPKEGPSILRIQQVVRGDSAAYFCASSPRADLTGELFFGEGSRLTVL.

This chain joins TRBV28 and TRBJ2-1, with a tentative D call TRBD2 (5 bases). CDR3 size: 14 residues. The V gene lost 2 bases and the J gene lost 6 bases, with 11 bases spanning the gap. Germline V CDR1 and CDR2: MDHEN, SYDVKM. The CDR3 loop is CASSLRGDGNEQFF. The CDR3 bases are TGTGCCAGCAGTTTACGGGGAGATGGCAATGAGCAGTTCTTC. Variable domain in full (rest from reference TRBV28 and TRBJ2-1): DVKVTQSSRYLVKRTGEKVFLECVQDMDHENMFWYRQDPGLGLRLIYFSYDVKMKEKGDIPEGYSVSREKKERFSLILESASTNQTSMYLCASSLRGDGNEQFFGPGTRLTVL.

V and J are TRBV7-9 and TRBJ2-7; D is perhaps TRBD2 (7 bases). The CDR3 covers 13 residues. Germline CDR1 and CDR2: SEHNR and FQNEAQ (reference sequence). V dropped 5 bases and J dropped 9 bases, with 17 bases sitting between them. CDR3 amino acids: CASSGSTGRGQYF. The CDR3 bases are TGTGCCAGCAGCGGAAGTACAGGGAGGGGGCAGTACTTC.

V and J are TRBV10-3 and TRBJ2-7, with a possible D match to TRBD1 (6 bases). Germline V CDR1 and CDR2: ENHRY, SYGVKD. This CDR3 has 15 amino acids. The CDR3 nucleotides read TGTGCGACACAGCCCCAGCAGGGGAGCTCCTACGAGCAGTACTTC. Residues: CATQPQQGSSYEQYF.

This chain connects TRBV19 to TRBJ2-5, with 12 bases matching TRBD1. Per germline, CDR1 LNHDA and CDR2 SQIVND (reference sequence). The CDR3 consists of 15 residues. The V segment lost 6 bases and the J segment 5 bases; nucleotides outside the gene matches: 7. This CDR3 is CASSPGQGAGETQYF. CDR3 bases: TGTGCCAGTAGCCCGGGACAGGGGGCGGGGGAGACCCAGTACTTC.

The chain employs TRBV28 and TRBJ2-7, with D possibly matching TRBD2 (5 bases). The germline V gene has CDR1 MDHEN and CDR2 SYDVKM. Trimming took 3 bases from V and 2 from J, leaving 14 bases between them. The CDR3 runs to 15 residues. Here the CDR3 reads CASSLEAAEPYEQYF. CDR3 sequence (DNA): TGTGCCAGCAGTTTGGAGGCCGCAGAGCCCTACGAGCAGTACTTC. The complete variable domain, with remaining parts taken from reference TRBV28 and TRBJ2-7, reads DVKVTQSSRYLVKRTGEKVFLECVQDMDHENMFWYRQDPGLGLRLIYFSYDVKMKEKGDIPEGYSVSREKKERFSLILESASTNQTSMYLCASSLEAAEPYEQYFGPGTRLTVT.

The rearrangement joins TRBV27 to TRBJ2-4; 11 bases are a match to TRBD2. This CDR3 comprises 18 residues. The germline CDR1 and CDR2 sequences are MNHEY and SMNVEV (reference sequence). Germline trimming cut 7 bases from V and 2 bases from J; bases unmatched to any gene: 13. CDR3 loop: CASTPQGLAGGTKNIQYF. CDR3 bases: TGTGCCAGCACTCCCCAGGGGCTAGCGGGAGGAACCAAAAACATTCAGTACTTC.

This clone was counted only a few times. This chain links TRBV5-4 with TRBJ2-7; D possibly corresponds to TRBD2 (6 bases). V was pared by 3 bases and J by 3 bases, with 7 bases between. CDR1 is SGHNT, CDR2 YYREEE, per germline (reference sequence). The CDR3 is made up of 12 amino acids. Written as DNA, the CDR3 is TGTGCCAGCAGCTCGCGGGGCTACGAGCAGTACTTC. Translated: CASSSRGYEQYF.

This clone was seen just once. V and J are TRBV5-4 and TRBJ2-2, with D possibly TRBD1 on 5 matching bases. Germline V gene data show CDR1 as SGHNT and CDR2 as YYREEE (reference sequence). V lost 0 bases and J lost 7, with 10 bases in between. CDR3 length: 14 amino acids. The CDR3 is CASSLVGQGGELFF. The CDR3 DNA sequence: TGTGCCAGCAGCTTGGTGGGGCAAGGCGGGGAGCTGTTTTTT.

CDR3 region: CASRRGQGVGEKLFF. The CDR3 region has the DNA TGTGCCAGCAGGCGAGGGCAGGGGGTGGGTGAAAAACTGTTTTTT. The chain uses TRBV28 and TRBJ1-4, with TRBD1 matching over 7 bases. The length of the CDR3 is 15 residues. Germline trimming cut 6 bases from V and 7 bases from J; bases unmatched to any gene: 11. Germline values: CDR1 MDHEN, CDR2 SYDVKM.

The rearrangement uses TRBV29-1 and TRBJ2-1, with 9 positions matching TRBD1. The germline gives CDR1 SQVTM, CDR2 ANQGSEA. Trimming took 6 bases from V and 5 from J; bases not matched to a gene: 11. CDR3 size: 15 residues. CDR3 sequence: CSVGGTGSLNNEQFF. Here the CDR3 DNA reads TGCAGCGTCGGGGGGACAGGGTCTCTTAACAATGAGCAGTTCTTC.

The chain carries TRBV28 and TRBJ1-4; D not certain. The V gene's germline CDR1 is MDHEN and CDR2 SYDVKM. CDR3 size: 12 residues. Trimming pared 6 bases from V and 5 bases from J, leaving 7 bases between. DNA of the CDR3: TGTGCCAGCAGCCCCCCAAATGAAAAACTGTTTTTT. Translation: CASSPPNEKLFF.

The chain couples TRBV18 to TRBJ2-2, with 8 bases fitting TRBD1. The CDR3 covers 14 residues. The trim removed 8 bases at V and 4 bases at J, leaving 6 bases unmatched. Per germline, CDR1 KGHSH and CDR2 LQKENI. The CDR3 nucleotides are TGTGCCAGCACCTGGACAGGGACCACCGGGGAGCTGTTTTTT. Amino acid sequence: CASTWTGTTGELFF. The whole variable domain, remainder taken from reference TRBV18 and TRBJ2-2, is NAGVMQNPRHLVRRRGQEARLRCSPMKGHSHVYWYRQLPEEGLKFMVYLQKENIIDESGMPKERFSAEFPKEGPSILRIQQVVRGDSAAYFCASTWTGTTGELFFGEGSRLTVL.

V and J are TRBV5-6 and TRBJ2-7; 8 nucleotides line up with TRBD2. The CDR3 covers 13 residues. Germline trimming cut 5 bases from V and 3 bases from J; bases unmatched to any gene: 4. Germline values: CDR1 SGHDT, CDR2 YYEEEE. CDR3 loop: CASSSGTSYEQYF. Written as DNA, the CDR3 is TGTGCCAGCAGTTCCGGGACTAGCTACGAGCAGTACTTC.

The chain uses TRBV4-1 and TRBJ2-5, with a weak D call TRBD2 (5 bases). V was clipped by 4 bases and J by 5 bases, with 14 bases between them. The germline V gene encodes CDR1 MGHRA and CDR2 YSYEKL. The CDR3 covers 14 residues. In nucleotides, the CDR3 is TGCGCCAGCAGCCCTGGACCACCGGGGGAGACCCAGTACTTC. It is translated as CASSPGPPGETQYF.

The V and J genes are TRBV19 and TRBJ2-7; 7 bases are shared with TRBD1. Trimming removed 5 bases from V and 2 bases from J; junction bases left unmatched: 6. Germline lookup yields CDR1 LNHDA and CDR2 SQIVND (reference sequence). The CDR3 is made up of 14 amino acids. The chain's CDR3 is CASSDDRATYEQYF. Written as DNA, the CDR3 is TGTGCCAGTAGTGACGACAGGGCGACCTACGAGCAGTACTTC.

The V call is TRBV5-4, the J call TRBJ1-1; a weak D match, TRBD1 (6 bases). This CDR3 has 15 residues. From germline, CDR1 is SGHNT and CDR2 YYREEE (reference sequence). V was clipped by 2 bases and J by 1 base, with 12 bases between them. CDR3 nucleotide sequence: TGTGCCAGCAGCTTCGGCCAGGGGAGGAACACTGAAGCTTTCTTT. It encodes CASSFGQGRNTEAFF.

The gene calls are TRBV3-1 (or the pseudogene TRBV3-2) and TRBJ1-2, with D perhaps matching TRBD1 (6 bases). Germline V CDR1 and CDR2: LGHDT, YNNKEL (reference sequence). The CDR3 totals 14 residues. V was pared by 4 bases and J by 6 bases, with 15 bases between. CDR3 nucleotides: TGTGCCAGCAGCCCCTTCGGGGGGCCTGATGGCTACACCTTC. Amino acids: CASSPFGGPDGYTF.

This chain joins TRBV13 and TRBJ2-2; 10 positions match TRBD1. CDR3 length: 15 residues. Germline V gene lookup returns CDR1 PRHDT and CDR2 FYEKMQ (reference sequence). J lost 6 bases, V lost 5 bases, and 6 bases had no gene match. The CDR3 nucleotides are TGTGCCAGCAGCGCCGGGACAGGGGTGGCCGGGGAGCTGTTTTTT. As protein: CASSAGTGVAGELFF.

The chain carries TRBV27 and TRBJ1-5, with 7 bases aligning to TRBD1. CDR3 length equals 16 residues. The germline gives CDR1 MNHEY, CDR2 SMNVEV (reference sequence). V dropped 4 bases and J dropped 2; count of bases not matched to a gene: 8. CDR3 loop: CASSSDPRGGNQPQHF. The CDR3 DNA reads TGTGCCAGCAGTTCGGATCCCAGGGGGGGCAATCAGCCCCAGCATTTT.

This clone was counted between two and nine times. This chain links TRBV12-5 with TRBJ1-1; no clear D. V was pared by 8 bases and J by 4 bases, with 14 bases between. Per germline, CDR1 LGHNT and CDR2 FRNRAP. This CDR3 has 13 amino acids. CDR3 bases: TGTGCTAGTAAAAGCCCTCCGAGCACTGAAGCTTTCTTT. Translated: CASKSPPSTEAFF.

The CDR3, as DNA: TGTGCCAGCAGCAAAGGGGCTCAGACTAGCGGGAGACAAGACGAGCAGTACTTC. Residues: CASSKGAQTSGRQDEQYF. This chain links TRBV21-1 with TRBJ2-7; the D call TRBD2 from the table was never checked on the DNA. TRBV21-1 is labeled a pseudogene. This CDR3 has 18 amino acids.

The chain couples TRBV7-3 to TRBJ2-1, with D possibly being TRBD2 (6 bases). V gave up 8 bases and J gave up 8 bases, with 16 bases separating them. The CDR3 covers 13 residues. Per the germline V gene, CDR1 is SGHTA and CDR2 is FQGTGA. CDR3 DNA sequence: TGTGCCAGCCGGGGTCTAGCGAGCGATGAGCAGTTCTTC. Amino acid sequence: CASRGLASDEQFF.

This chain connects TRBV9 to TRBJ1-5; 9 positions agree with TRBD1. In germline, CDR1 is SGDLS, CDR2 YYNGEE. CDR3 length equals 17 residues. J gave up 5 bases and V 4 bases, and 13 bases lay outside the gene matches. CDR3 nucleotide sequence: TGTGCCAGCAGCACCGGGACAGGGCCCCCTGAAGATCAGCCCCAGCATTTT. This translates into CASSTGTGPPEDQPQHF.

This clone was counted once. The V and J genes are TRBV20-1 and TRBJ2-7, with 12 nucleotides matching TRBD2. The CDR3 length is 14 residues. V lost 3 bases and J lost 5; bases outside the gene matches: 5. Germline V CDR1 and CDR2: DFQATT, SNEGSKA (reference sequence). The CDR3 reads CSASRTSGINEQYF. CDR3 DNA sequence: TGCAGTGCTAGTAGGACTAGCGGGATCAACGAGCAGTACTTC.

The chain joins TRBV7-3 to TRBJ1-5, with 10 bases matching TRBD1. Germline CDR1 and CDR2: SGHTA and FQGTGA. CDR3 length: 15 amino acids. V lost 5 bases and J lost 5; bases outside the gene matches: 6. The DNA of the CDR3 is TGTGCCAGCAGCCCGGGGACAGGGGTTGATCAGCCCCAGCATTTT. Its protein product is CASSPGTGVDQPQHF.

V gene TRBV5-5 combines with J gene TRBJ2-3; D may be TRBD2 (6 bases). Germline V lookup: CDR1 SGHKS, CDR2 YYEKEE (reference sequence). V gave up 2 bases and J gave up 4 bases, with 14 bases separating them. This CDR3 region has 15 residues. The CDR3 DNA reads as TGTGCCAGCAGCTTACTAGCTTCGACTTCAGATACGCAGTATTTT. It codes for CASSLLASTSDTQYF.

The V gene is TRBV27, the J gene TRBJ2-7; 9 bases match TRBD2. The germline V gene has CDR1 MNHEY and CDR2 SMNVEV (reference sequence). Unmatched junction bases numbered 11, after V lost 7 bases and J lost 4 bases. This CDR3 region has 15 residues. The CDR3 loop is CASTYLSGSRYEQYF. The CDR3 DNA reads as TGTGCCAGCACCTACCTTAGCGGGAGTAGGTACGAGCAGTACTTC.